Detailed here is one TCR beta chain. The antigen remains unidentified. These data originate in a study of T cell responses to AZD1222 COVID-19 vaccine. Study-level background: Combined were second doses at about 4 or about 12 weeks.

Study conclusions and caveats: Dominant CD4 TCR responses targeted spike regions 160-218 and 743-854.

Some clones are missing from TCRdb's copy, which holds only in-frame ones; the method was immunoSEQ multiplex PCR. The table records about 170,000 clones, over 85% of them present only once. This receptor was identified in an adult in good health. This specimen was peripheral blood, taken on day 0 of AZD1222 vaccination.

DNA of the CDR3: TGTGCCAGCAGCCAAGATTCGGCGGGTAATTCACCCCTCCACTTT. Protein: CASSQDSAGNSPLHF. V is TRBV4-2 and J is TRBJ1-6; unclear D gene. Trimming pared 0 bases from V and 6 bases from J, leaving 9 bases between. Germline V gene sequence: CDR1 LGHNA, CDR2 YNFKEQ. CDR3 length: 15 amino acids.